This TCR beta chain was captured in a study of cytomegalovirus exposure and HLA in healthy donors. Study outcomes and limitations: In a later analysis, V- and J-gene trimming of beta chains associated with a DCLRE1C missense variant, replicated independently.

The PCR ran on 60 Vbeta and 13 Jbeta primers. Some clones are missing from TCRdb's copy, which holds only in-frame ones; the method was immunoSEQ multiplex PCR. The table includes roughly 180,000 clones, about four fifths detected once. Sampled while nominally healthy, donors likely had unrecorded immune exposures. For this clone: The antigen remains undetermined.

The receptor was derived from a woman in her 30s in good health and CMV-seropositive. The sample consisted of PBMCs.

CDR3 bases: TGTGCCAGCAGTTTTATAGGCGCGGATGAGCAGTTCTTC. Translation gives CASSFIGADEQFF. The chain links TRBV27 to TRBJ2-1; D gene uncertain. V shed 3 bases and J shed 8 bases, with 11 bases lying between them. The CDR3 extends over 13 amino acids. Germline assignment: CDR1 MNHEY and CDR2 SMNVEV (reference sequence).